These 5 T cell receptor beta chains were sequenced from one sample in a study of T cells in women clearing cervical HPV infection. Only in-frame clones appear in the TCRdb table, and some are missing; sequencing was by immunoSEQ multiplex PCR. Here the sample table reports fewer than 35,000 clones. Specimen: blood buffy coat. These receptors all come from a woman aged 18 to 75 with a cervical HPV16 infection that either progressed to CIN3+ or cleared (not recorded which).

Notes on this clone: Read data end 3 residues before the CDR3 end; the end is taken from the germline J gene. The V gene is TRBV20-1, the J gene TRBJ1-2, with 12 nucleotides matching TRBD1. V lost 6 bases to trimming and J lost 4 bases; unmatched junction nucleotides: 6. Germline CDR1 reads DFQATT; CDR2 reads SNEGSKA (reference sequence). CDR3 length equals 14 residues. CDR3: CSAGDRGQIYGYTF. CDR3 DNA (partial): TGCAGTGCCGGGGACAGGGGGCAGATCTATGGC.

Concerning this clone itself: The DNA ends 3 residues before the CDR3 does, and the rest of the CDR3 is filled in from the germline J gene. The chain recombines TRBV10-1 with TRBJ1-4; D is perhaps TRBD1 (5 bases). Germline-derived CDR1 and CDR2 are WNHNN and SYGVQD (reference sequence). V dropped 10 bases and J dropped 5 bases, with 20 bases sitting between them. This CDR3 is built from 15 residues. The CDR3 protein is CAIPLIRGPNEKLFF. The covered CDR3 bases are TGCGCCATCCCCCTCATTAGGGGTCCCAATGAAAAA.

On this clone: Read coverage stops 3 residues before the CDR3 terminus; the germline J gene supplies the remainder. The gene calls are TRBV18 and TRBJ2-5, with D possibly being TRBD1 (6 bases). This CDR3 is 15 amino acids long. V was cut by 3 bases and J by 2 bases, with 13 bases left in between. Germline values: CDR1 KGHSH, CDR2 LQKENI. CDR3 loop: CASSPGTQKQETQYF. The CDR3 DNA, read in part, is TGTGCCAGCTCACCGGGGACACAAAAACAAGAGACC.

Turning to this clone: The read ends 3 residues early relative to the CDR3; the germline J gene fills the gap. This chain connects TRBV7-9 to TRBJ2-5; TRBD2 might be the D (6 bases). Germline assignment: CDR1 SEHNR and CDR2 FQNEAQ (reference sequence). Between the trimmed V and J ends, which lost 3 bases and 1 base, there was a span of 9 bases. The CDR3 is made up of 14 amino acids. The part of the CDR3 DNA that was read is TGTGCCAGCAGCTTCGGTAGCGGCCAAGAGACC. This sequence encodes CASSFGSGQET. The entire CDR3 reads CASSFGSGQETQYF.

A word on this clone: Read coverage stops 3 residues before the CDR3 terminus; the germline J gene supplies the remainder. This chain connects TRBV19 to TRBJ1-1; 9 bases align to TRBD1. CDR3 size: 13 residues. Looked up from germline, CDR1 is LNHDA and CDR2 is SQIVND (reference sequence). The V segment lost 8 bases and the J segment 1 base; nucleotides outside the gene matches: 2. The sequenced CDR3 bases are TGTGCCAGTGCGGGACAGGGGAACACTGAA. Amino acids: CASAGQGNTE. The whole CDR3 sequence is CASAGQGNTEAFF.